The source of this T cell receptor beta chain is a study of control samples from healthy donors and cancer patients. Libraries were prepared by immunoSEQ multiplex PCR; TCRdb keeps only in-frame clonotypes and omits some of them. This sample's table reports some 190,000 clones. Germline CDR1 and CDR2: LNHDA and SQIVND (reference sequence). Trimming removed 6 bases at V and 4 bases at J, with 12 bases between. This CDR3 contains 13 residues. The source is a woman in her 30s in good health. The sample was blood. The J gene is TRBJ1-1, the V gene TRBV19; D unclear. Here the CDR3 DNA reads TGTGCCAGTAGCCCCATGGGCCGCACTGAAGCTTTCTTT. This encodes CASSPMGRTEAFF.